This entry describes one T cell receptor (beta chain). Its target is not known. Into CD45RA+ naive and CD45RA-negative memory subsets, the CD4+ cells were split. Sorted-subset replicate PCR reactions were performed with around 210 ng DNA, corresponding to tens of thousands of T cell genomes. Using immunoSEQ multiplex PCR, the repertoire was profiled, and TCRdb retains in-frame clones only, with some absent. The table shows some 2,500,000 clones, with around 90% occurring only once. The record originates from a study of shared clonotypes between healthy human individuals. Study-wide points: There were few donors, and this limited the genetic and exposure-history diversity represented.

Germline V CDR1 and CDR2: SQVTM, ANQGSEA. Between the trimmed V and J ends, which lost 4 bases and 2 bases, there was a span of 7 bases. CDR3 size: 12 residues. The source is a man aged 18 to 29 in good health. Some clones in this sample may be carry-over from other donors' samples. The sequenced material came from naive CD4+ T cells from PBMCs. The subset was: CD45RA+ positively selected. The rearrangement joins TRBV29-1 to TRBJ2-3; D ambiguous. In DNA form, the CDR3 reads TGCAGCGTTGGATATCTCACAGATACGCAGTATTTT. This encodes CSVGYLTDTQYF.